These T cell receptor beta chains were read from a single sample in a study of technical replicates of blood from a few donors. Sequenced by immunoSEQ multiplex PCR; TCRdb stores in-frame clones only, minus some. In the table there are tens of thousands of clones, nearly 97% of which are singletons. Sequences were obtained from T cells isolated from PBMCs. The receptors originated from a human donor in good health. The CDR3 runs from the conserved cysteine through the conserved F or W. The order of the fields is CDR3 length, J gene, D gene, V gene, clone size, CDR3 DNA, CDR3 protein. The D gene is left open where the match is weak. Size is stated for part of the rows, as once, few or many counts, or as a class when the clone is expanded.

>16|TRBJ2-3|NA|TRBV18|NA
TGTGCCAGCTCACCATGGTCGGGTTCATACACAGATACGCAGTATTTT
CASSPWSGSYTDTQYF
>15|TRBJ2-1|NA|TRBV7-9|NA
TGTGCCAGCCCTCAGGGGGGAAAGCCCTACAATGAGCAGTTCTTC
CASPQGGKPYNEQFF
>12|TRBJ1-4|NA|TRBV6-5|NA
TGTGCCACCGGGAGAGAGCGTGAAAAACTGTTTTTT
CATGREREKLFF
>17|TRBJ2-7|TRBD2|TRBV6-4|NA
TGTGCCAGCAGTGACTCCGGGGGGGGAGGGAATCGGAACGAGCAGTACTTC
CASSDSGGGGNRNEQYF
>14|TRBJ2-5|NA|TRBV5-1|NA
TGCGCCAGCAGCTTGGCCTCGGGGGAAGAGACCCAGTACTTC
CASSLASGEETQYF
>13|TRBJ2-7|TRBD1|TRBV2|NA
TGTGCCAGCAAGACAGGGCAATCCTACGAGCAGTACTTC
CASKTGQSYEQYF
>13|TRBJ2-6|NA|TRBV7-9|NA
TGTGCCAGCAGCTTCGGTGGGGCCAACGTCCTGACTTTC
CASSFGGANVLTF
>18|TRBJ2-2|NA|TRBV7-9|NA
TGTGCCAGCAGCTCCTTAACCGTCAGGGGTTCCAGCACCGGGGAGCTGTTTTTT
CASSSLTVRGSSTGELFF
>14|TRBJ2-3|NA|TRBV2|NA
TGTGCCAGCAGGATGTTGGCTAGCACAGATACGCAGTATTTT
CASRMLASTDTQYF
>14|TRBJ1-2|NA|TRBV30|NA
TGTGCCTGGAGTGTACTATCCCGGCAGCGGAGCTACACCTTC
CAWSVLSRQRSYTF
>15|TRBJ1-5|NA|TRBV5-1|NA
TGCGCCAGCAGCTTGGGAGGGAGTAGCAATCAGCCCCAGCATTTT
CASSLGGSSNQPQHF
>15|TRBJ1-4|TRBD1|TRBV6-5|NA
TGTGCCAGCAGTTACTCGAACAGGGGAAATGAAAAACTGTTTTTT
CASSYSNRGNEKLFF
>13|TRBJ2-1|TRBD2|TRBV4-1|NA
TGCGCCACCTCCACCACTAGCGGCAATGAGCAGTTCTTC
CATSTTSGNEQFF
>16|TRBJ2-7|TRBD2|TRBV5-1|once
TGCGCCAGCAGCTCGGGACTAGCGGGTAGAGGGGAAGAGCAGTACTTC
CASSSGLAGRGEEQYF
>17|TRBJ2-7|NA|TRBV19|NA
TGTGCCAGTAGTATCTCGGAAGCCGCGGAGGGACGGTACGAGCAGTACTTC
CASSISEAAEGRYEQYF
>11|TRBJ2-2|NA|TRBV20-1|NA
TGCAGTGCCCCGAGTACCGGGGAGCTGTTTTTT
CSAPSTGELFF
>17|TRBJ2-3|TRBD2|TRBV6-1|once
TGTGCCAGCAGTGAAGGATGGTGGGACTATTCCACAGATACGCAGTATTTT
CASSEGWWDYSTDTQYF
>20|TRBJ2-5|TRBD1|TRBV4-1|NA
TGCGCCAGCAGCCATTCTGGGGACAGGGGGATTAGCGGGAGTGCGGAGACCCAGTACTTC
CASSHSGDRGISGSAETQYF
>15|TRBJ2-7|TRBD1|TRBV27|NA
TGTGCCAGCAGCTCTGGACAGGGGATATCCTACGAGCAGTACTTC
CASSSGQGISYEQYF
>14|TRBJ1-4|NA|TRBV10-1|NA
TGCGCCAGCTCGGACAGTCCAACTAATGAAAAACTGTTTTTT
CASSDSPTNEKLFF
>14|TRBJ1-5|TRBD1|TRBV10-2|NA
TGCGCCAGCCGGACAGGGGCAAGCAATCAGCCCCAGCATTTT
CASRTGASNQPQHF
>13|TRBJ1-1|TRBD1|TRBV27|NA
TGTGCCAGCAGATGGACAGGAGACACTGAAGCTTTCTTT
CASRWTGDTEAFF
>17|TRBJ2-7|TRBD1|TRBV5-6|NA
TGTGCCAGCAGTAGTCGTTTTTTCGGGACAGCATTCTACGAGCAGTACTTC
CASSSRFFGTAFYEQYF
>13|TRBJ1-2|NA|TRBV5-5|NA
TGTGCCAGCAGCTTGGCCGTTAACTATGGCTACACCTTC
CASSLAVNYGYTF
>14|TRBJ1-4|NA|TRBV7-2|NA
TGTGCCAGCAGCCCTAGGCGCATAAACGAAAAACTGTTTTTT
CASSPRRINEKLFF
>13|TRBJ2-1|TRBD1|TRBV6-5|NA
TGTGCCAGCTCCAGGGGGCTTTACAATGAGCAGTTCTTC
CASSRGLYNEQFF
>14|TRBJ2-7|NA|TRBV7-9|NA
TGTGCCAGCAGCCTTGCGGCGCACCCCTACGAGCAGTACTTC
CASSLAAHPYEQYF
>15|TRBJ2-7|TRBD1|TRBV6-1|NA
TGTGCCAGCAGCGAAGAAGGGCAGGGGGCATGGGAGCAGTACTTC
CASSEEGQGAWEQYF
>14|TRBJ1-5|NA|TRBV28|once
TGTGCCAGCACCTCGGGGTCCCGCAATCAGCCCCAGCATTTT
CASTSGSRNQPQHF
>16|TRBJ1-4|NA|TRBV19|NA
TGTGCCAGTAGTAGTCCTCCGCGGGGGCCGAATGAAAAACTGTTTTTT
CASSSPPRGPNEKLFF
>18|TRBJ2-3|TRBD1|TRBV28|NA
TGTGCCAGCACCTCAAGGGCGGACAGGGGGCTCGGAACAGATACGCAGTATTTT
CASTSRADRGLGTDTQYF
>15|TRBJ2-7|TRBD1|TRBV25-1|NA
TGTGCCAGCAGTGAATGGGGGACAGGGGGCTTCGAGCAGTACTTC
CASSEWGTGGFEQYF
>12|TRBJ2-7|TRBD2|TRBV30|NA
TGTGCCTGGGGACTAGCTGGTTACGAGCAGTACTTC
CAWGLAGYEQYF
>15|TRBJ2-7|TRBD2|TRBV4-1|NA
TGCGCCAGCAGCCACGCTAGCGGGAGAGCCTACGAGCAGTACTTC
CASSHASGRAYEQYF
>15|TRBJ2-2|NA|TRBV7-7|NA
TGTGCTAGCAGCCCCCGGACTATGAACACCGGGGAGCTGTTTTTT
CASSPRTMNTGELFF
>17|TRBJ2-1|TRBD2|TRBV2|NA
TGTGCCAGCAGTGAGTCCACTAGCGGGGGATCCTACAATGAGCAGTTCTTC
CASSESTSGGSYNEQFF
>13|TRBJ1-5|NA|TRBV5-6|NA
TGTGCCAGCAGCTTGCACTCGGGACAGCCCCAGCATTTT
CASSLHSGQPQHF
>12|TRBJ1-1|NA|TRBV6-5|NA
TGTGCCAGCAGGGACCCGGCGGGTCAAGCTTTCTTT
CASRDPAGQAFF
>14|TRBJ1-2|TRBD1|TRBV6-1|NA
TGTGCCAGCAGTGTGGACAGGGGGCTTGACGGCTACACCTTC
CASSVDRGLDGYTF
>13|TRBJ2-1|NA|TRBV6-5|NA
TGTGCCAGCAGGGCTAGGAGTGACAATGAGCAGTTCTTC
CASRARSDNEQFF
>12|TRBJ1-2|NA|TRBV2|NA
TGTGCCAGCAGTGATGAGGGATACGGCTACACCTTC
CASSDEGYGYTF
>12|TRBJ1-1|TRBD1|TRBV29-1|NA
TGCAGCGGGGCGACAGGGATTGCTGAAGCTTTCTTT
CSGATGIAEAFF